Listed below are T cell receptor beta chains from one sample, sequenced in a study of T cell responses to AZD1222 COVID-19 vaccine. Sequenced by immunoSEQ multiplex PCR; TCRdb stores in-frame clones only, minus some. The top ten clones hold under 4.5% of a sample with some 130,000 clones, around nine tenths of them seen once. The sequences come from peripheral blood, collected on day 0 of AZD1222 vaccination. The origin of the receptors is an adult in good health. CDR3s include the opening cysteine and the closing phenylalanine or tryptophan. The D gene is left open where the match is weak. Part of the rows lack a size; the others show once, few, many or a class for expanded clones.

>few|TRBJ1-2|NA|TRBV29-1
CSVARDGGLYGYTF
TGCAGCGTCGCCCGGGACGGCGGGCTTTATGGCTACACCTTC
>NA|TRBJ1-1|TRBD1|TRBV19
CASLQGAKGVAGTEAFF
TGTGCCTCCCTACAGGGGGCAAAAGGTGTCGCGGGCACTGAAGCTTTCTTT
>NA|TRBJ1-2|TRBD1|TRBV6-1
CASSNRRQGGYGYTF
TGTGCCAGCAGTAACCGTCGACAGGGGGGCTATGGCTACACCTTC
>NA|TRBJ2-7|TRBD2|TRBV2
CASSEVGGIYYEQYF
TGTGCCAGCAGTGAAGTCGGGGGGATCTACTACGAGCAGTACTTC
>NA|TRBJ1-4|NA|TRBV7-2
CASSLRGANEKLFF
TGTGCCAGCAGCTTACGGGGGGCTAATGAAAAACTGTTTTTT
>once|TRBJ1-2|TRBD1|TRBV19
CASSKTTGGATNYGYTF
TGTGCCAGTAGTAAGACCACAGGGGGCGCAACTAACTATGGCTACACCTTC
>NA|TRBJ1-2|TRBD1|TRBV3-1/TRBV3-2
CASSHEGRGHGYTF
TGTGCCAGCAGCCATGAGGGGAGGGGGCATGGCTACACCTTC
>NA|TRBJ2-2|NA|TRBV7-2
CASSLVLTGELFF
TGTGCCAGCAGCTTAGTGTTAACCGGGGAGCTGTTTTTT
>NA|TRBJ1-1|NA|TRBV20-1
CSASPAAGTEAFF
TGCAGTGCTAGTCCGGCGGCTGGCACTGAAGCTTTCTTT
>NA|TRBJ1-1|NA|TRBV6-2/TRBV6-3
CASSFIGARGAFF
TGTGCCAGCAGTTTTATCGGGGCCCGGGGAGCTTTCTTT
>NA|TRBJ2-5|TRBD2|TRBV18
CASSRTSGDQETQYF
TGTGCCAGCTCACGTACTAGCGGCGACCAAGAGACCCAGTACTTC
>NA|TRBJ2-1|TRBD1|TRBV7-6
CASSPRQGALQEQFF
TGTGCCAGCAGCCCCCGACAGGGGGCCCTCCAGGAGCAGTTCTTC
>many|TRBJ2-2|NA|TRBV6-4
CARYTMFGITNTGELFF
TGTGCCAGGTATACTATGTTTGGCATCACGAACACCGGGGAGCTGTTTTTT
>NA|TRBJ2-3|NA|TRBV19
CASRLVGTDTQYF
TGTGCCAGTAGACTAGTGGGGACAGATACGCAGTATTTT
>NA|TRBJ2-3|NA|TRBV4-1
CASSQDIRDSTDTQYF
TGCGCCAGCAGCCAAGACATCCGGGACAGCACAGATACGCAGTATTTT
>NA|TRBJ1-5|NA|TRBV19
CASSIDRLQPQHF
TGTGCCAGTAGTATAGACAGGCTACAGCCCCAGCATTTT
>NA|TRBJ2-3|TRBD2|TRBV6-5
CASSYSTSGATDTQYF
TGTGCCAGCAGTTACTCGACTAGCGGGGCCACAGATACGCAGTATTTT
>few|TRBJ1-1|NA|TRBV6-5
CASSTYIAGNTEAFF
TGTGCCAGCAGTACCTATATCGCCGGGAACACTGAAGCTTTCTTT
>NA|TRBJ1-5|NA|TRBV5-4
CASSLDGQPQHF
TGTGCCAGCAGCTTGGACGGCCAGCCCCAGCATTTT
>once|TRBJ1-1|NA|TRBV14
CASSQDILQGSEAFF
TGTGCCAGCAGCCAAGACATATTACAGGGATCTGAAGCTTTCTTT
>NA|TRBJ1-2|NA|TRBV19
CASSGGRTYYGYTF
TGTGCCAGTAGTGGTGGCAGGACGTACTATGGCTACACCTTC
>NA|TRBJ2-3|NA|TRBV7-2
CASSLDPSPGTDTQYF
TGTGCCAGCAGCTTAGATCCCTCGCCAGGCACAGATACGCAGTATTTT
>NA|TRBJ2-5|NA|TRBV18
CASSDQETQYF
TGTGCCAGCTCGGACCAAGAGACCCAGTACTTC
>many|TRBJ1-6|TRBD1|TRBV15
CATSRDTRAGTGGSPLHF
TGTGCCACCAGCAGAGATACGAGAGCGGGGACAGGTGGTTCACCCCTCCACTTT
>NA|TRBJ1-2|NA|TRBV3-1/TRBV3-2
CASSLGTSYGYTF
TGTGCCAGCAGTCTCGGGACGAGCTATGGCTACACCTTC
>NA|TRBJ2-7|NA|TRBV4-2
CASSQETVYEQYF
TGTGCCAGCAGCCAGGAGACGGTCTACGAGCAGTACTTC
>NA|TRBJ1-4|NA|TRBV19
CASRIIGFEKLFF
TGTGCCAGTAGGATTATAGGGTTTGAAAAACTGTTTTTT
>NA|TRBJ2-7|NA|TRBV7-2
CASSLDAAGTPYEQYF
TGTGCCAGCAGCTTAGACGCGGCGGGGACTCCCTACGAGCAGTACTTC
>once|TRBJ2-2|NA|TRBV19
CASTHTPNTGELFF
TGTGCCAGTACGCACACCCCGAACACCGGGGAGCTGTTTTTT
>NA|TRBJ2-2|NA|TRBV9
CASSVDGYGGELFF
TGTGCCAGCAGCGTAGACGGGTATGGCGGGGAGCTGTTTTTT
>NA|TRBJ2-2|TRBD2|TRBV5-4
CASSRWASGGVNTGELFF
TGTGCCAGCAGCCGGTGGGCTAGCGGGGGGGTGAACACCGGGGAGCTGTTTTTT
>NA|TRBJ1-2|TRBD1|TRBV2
CASSGDSYGYTF
TGTGCCAGCTCAGGGGACAGCTATGGCTACACCTTC
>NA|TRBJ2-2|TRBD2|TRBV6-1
CASSEGAGGAGTGELFF
TGTGCCAGCAGTGAAGGAGCCGGGGGGGCAGGAACCGGGGAGCTGTTTTTT
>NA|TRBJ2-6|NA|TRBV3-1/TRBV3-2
CASSQEGANVLTF
TGTGCCAGCAGCCAAGAAGGGGCCAACGTCCTGACTTTC
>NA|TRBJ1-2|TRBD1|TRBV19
CASRIQGADGYTF
TGTGCCAGTAGAATACAGGGGGCGGATGGCTACACCTTC
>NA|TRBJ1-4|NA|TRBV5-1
CASSLSQGGGILFF
TGCGCCAGCAGCTTGAGTCAGGGAGGAGGTATACTGTTTTTT
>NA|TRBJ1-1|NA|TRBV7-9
CASSLAAGNGAEAFF
TGTGCCAGCAGCTTAGCGGCAGGGAATGGGGCTGAAGCTTTCTTT
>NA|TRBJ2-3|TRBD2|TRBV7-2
CASSLDGTSFQYF
TGTGCCAGCAGCTTAGATGGGACTAGTTTCCAGTATTTT
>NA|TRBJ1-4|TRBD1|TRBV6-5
CASSYRTGGTEKLFF
TGTGCCAGCAGTTACAGGACAGGGGGCACTGAAAAACTGTTTTTT
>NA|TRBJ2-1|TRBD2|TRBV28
CASSLWTSVYNEQFF
TGTGCCAGCAGTTTATGGACTAGCGTCTACAATGAGCAGTTCTTC
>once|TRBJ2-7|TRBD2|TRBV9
CASSVGGDLGAYEQYF
TGTGCCAGCAGCGTGGGGGGGGACCTCGGAGCGTACGAGCAGTACTTC
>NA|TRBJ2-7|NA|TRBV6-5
CASSRGEGESYEQYF
TGTGCCAGCAGCCGCGGGGAGGGGGAATCCTACGAGCAGTACTTC
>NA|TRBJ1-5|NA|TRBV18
CASSQKGDGHQPQHF
TGTGCCAGCTCACAGAAGGGGGACGGTCATCAGCCCCAGCATTTT
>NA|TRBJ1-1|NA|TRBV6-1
CASSEGGRRGAFF
TGTGCCAGCAGTGAAGGGGGGAGGAGGGGAGCTTTCTTT
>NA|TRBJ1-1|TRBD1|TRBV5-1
CASSSQGAEAFF
TGCGCCAGCAGCTCGCAGGGGGCTGAAGCTTTCTTT
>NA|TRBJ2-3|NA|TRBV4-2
CASSQDRGGADTQYF
TGTGCCAGCAGCCAAGATAGGGGGGGGGCAGATACGCAGTATTTT
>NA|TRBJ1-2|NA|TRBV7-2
CASEGPGRVGDYGYTF
TGTGCCAGCGAAGGGCCGGGGAGAGTAGGAGACTATGGCTACACCTTC
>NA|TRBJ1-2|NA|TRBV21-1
CASTNSTGGLNYGYTF
TGTGCCAGCACCAATTCGACAGGGGGCCTTAACTATGGCTACACCTTC
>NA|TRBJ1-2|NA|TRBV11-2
CASSLEWGAGGRYTF
TGTGCCAGCAGCTTAGAGTGGGGAGCGGGAGGGCGCTACACCTTC
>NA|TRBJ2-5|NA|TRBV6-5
CASSYELRRETQYF
TGTGCCAGCAGTTACGAACTTCGTCGCGAGACCCAGTACTTC
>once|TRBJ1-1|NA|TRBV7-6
CASSPGARTEAFF
TGTGCCAGCAGTCCAGGGGCACGGACTGAAGCTTTCTTT
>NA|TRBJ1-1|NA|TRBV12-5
CASGLGVGKRPEAFF
TGTGCTAGTGGCCTTGGGGTAGGGAAGAGGCCTGAAGCTTTCTTT
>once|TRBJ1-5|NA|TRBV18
CASSPPGNQPQHF
TGTGCCAGCTCACCCCCAGGCAATCAGCCCCAGCATTTT
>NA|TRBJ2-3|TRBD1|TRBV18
CASSPKAGGGTDTQYF
TGTGCCAGCTCACCTAAAGCAGGGGGCGGGACAGATACGCAGTATTTT
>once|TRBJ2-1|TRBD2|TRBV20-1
CSASLLAGSNEQFF
TGCAGTGCTAGTTTACTAGCGGGCTCAAATGAGCAGTTCTTC
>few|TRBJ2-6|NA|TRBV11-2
CASSSVLSGANVLTF
TGTGCCAGCAGCTCTGTTCTCTCTGGGGCCAACGTCCTGACTTTC
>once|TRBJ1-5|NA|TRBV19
CASSMARGLNQPQHF
TGTGCCAGTAGTATGGCCAGGGGCCTCAATCAGCCCCAGCATTTT
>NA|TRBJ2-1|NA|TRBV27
CASKGVEPNEQFF
TGTGCCAGCAAGGGCGTCGAACCCAATGAGCAGTTCTTC
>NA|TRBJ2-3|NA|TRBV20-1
CSASYDTQYF
TGCAGTGCTAGCTATGATACGCAGTATTTT
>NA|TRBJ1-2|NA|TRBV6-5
CASSYSIAGSYGYTF
TGTGCCAGCAGTTACTCGATCGCAGGGTCCTATGGCTACACCTTC